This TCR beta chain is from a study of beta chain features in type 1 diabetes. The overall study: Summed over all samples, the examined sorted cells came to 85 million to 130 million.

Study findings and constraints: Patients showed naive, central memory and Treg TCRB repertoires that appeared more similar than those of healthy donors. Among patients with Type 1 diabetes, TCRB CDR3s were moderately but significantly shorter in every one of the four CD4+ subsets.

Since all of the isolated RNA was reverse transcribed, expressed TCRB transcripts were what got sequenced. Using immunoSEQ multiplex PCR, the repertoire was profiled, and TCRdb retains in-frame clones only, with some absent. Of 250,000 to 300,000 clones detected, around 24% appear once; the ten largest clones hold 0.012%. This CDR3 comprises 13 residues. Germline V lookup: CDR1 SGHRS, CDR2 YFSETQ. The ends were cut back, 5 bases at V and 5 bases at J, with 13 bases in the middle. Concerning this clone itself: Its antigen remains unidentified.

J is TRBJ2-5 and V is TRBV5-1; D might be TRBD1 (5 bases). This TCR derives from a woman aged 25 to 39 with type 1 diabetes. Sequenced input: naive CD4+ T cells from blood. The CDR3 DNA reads TGCGCCAGCAGGGACCAGGGTGGCGAGACCCAGTACTTC. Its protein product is CASRDQGGETQYF.